This is a list of T cell receptor beta chains from one sample in a study of shared clonotypes between healthy human individuals. The data were produced by immunoSEQ multiplex PCR, yet TCRdb's version contains in-frame clones alone and is incomplete. The table has some 790,000 clones, just under 75% seen once. Sequences were obtained from memory CD4+ T cells sorted from blood. Receptors were obtained from a woman aged 25-40 years in good health. Each CDR3 is given with its conserved first and last residue. The D gene is left open where the match is weak. The size of a clone is reported for some rows only, either as once, few or many, or as a class for expanded clones.

j_call | cdr3_length | v_call | clone_size | d_call | cdr3_aa | cdr3_nt
TRBJ2-3 | 14 | TRBV29-1 | - | TRBD2 | CSGSGRAGADTQYF | TGCAGCGGTAGCGGGAGGGCTGGGGCAGATACGCAGTATTTT
TRBJ1-5 | 14 | TRBV7-2 | - | - | CASSTAGGNQPQHF | TGTGCCAGCAGCACCGCCGGCGGCAATCAGCCCCAGCATTTT
TRBJ1-1 | 14 | TRBV7-3 | - | - | CASSLEGTSTEAFF | TGTGCCAGCAGCTTGGAGGGTACGTCCACTGAAGCTTTCTTT
TRBJ2-4 | 13 | TRBV11-2 | - | - | CASSRDAKNIQYF | TGTGCCAGCAGCCGGGATGCCAAAAACATTCAGTACTTC
TRBJ1-1 | 13 | TRBV18 | - | - | CASSLETGTEAFF | TGTGCCAGCTCACTCGAGACAGGCACTGAAGCTTTCTTT
TRBJ2-1 | 16 | TRBV5-4 | - | TRBD2 | CASSFVAGGHDHEQFF | TGTGCCAGCAGCTTCGTAGCGGGAGGGCACGACCATGAGCAGTTCTTC
TRBJ1-5 | 15 | TRBV5-1 | - | - | CASSLIPGPNQPQHF | TGCGCCAGCAGCTTGATCCCCGGGCCCAATCAGCCCCAGCATTTT
TRBJ2-5 | 13 | TRBV10-3 | - | - | CAISGAQQETQYF | TGTGCCATCAGTGGGGCTCAACAAGAGACCCAGTACTTC
TRBJ2-1 | 16 | TRBV27 | many | TRBD2 | CASSSITSGRANEQFF | TGTGCCAGCAGTTCCATCACTAGCGGGAGGGCCAATGAGCAGTTCTTC
TRBJ2-7 | 13 | TRBV6-4 | - | TRBD1 | CASSENNRGEQYF | TGTGCCAGCAGTGAGAATAACAGGGGCGAGCAGTACTTC